The 12 T cell receptor beta chains below come from one sample, sequenced in a study of beta chain features in type 1 diabetes. Isolated RNA was reverse transcribed in full, so expressed TCRB transcripts were sequenced. The data were produced by immunoSEQ multiplex PCR, yet TCRdb's version contains in-frame clones alone and is incomplete. The data contain a few hundred thousand clones, about a tenth of them singletons. Their antigens are not known. General study points: Among patients with Type 1 diabetes, TCRB CDR3s were moderately but significantly shorter in every one of the four CD4+ subsets.

Sequencing used naive CD4+ T cells from blood. These TCRs come from a man aged 25 to 45 with type 1 diabetes.

This clone was seen a handful of times. The chain is built from TRBV7-9 and TRBJ2-3, with a tentative D call TRBD1 (5 bases). The CDR3 length is 16 residues. V was cut by 5 bases and J by 0 bases, with 15 bases left in between. Per the germline V gene, CDR1 is SEHNR and CDR2 is FQNEAQ (reference sequence). The CDR3 reads CASSPRQFTSTDTQYF. CDR3 DNA: TGTGCCAGCAGCCCACGACAGTTCACTAGCACAGATACGCAGTATTTT. The entire variable domain, with the rest obtained from reference TRBV7-9 and TRBJ2-3, is as follows: DTGVSQNPRHKITKRGQNVTFRCDPISEHNRLYWYRQTLGQGPEFLTYFQNEAQLEKSRLLSDRFSAERPKGSFSTLEIQRTEQGDSAMYLCASSPRQFTSTDTQYFGPGTRLTVL.

In its sample, this clone was seen a few times. The chain recombines TRBV5-1 with TRBJ2-7, with TRBD1 matching over 8 bases. Germline-derived CDR1 and CDR2 are SGHRS and YFSETQ. The CDR3 is made up of 14 amino acids. V lost 4 bases to trimming and J lost 5 bases; unmatched junction nucleotides: 8. CDR3 protein: CASSERTGIDEQYF. As DNA, the CDR3 is TGCGCCAGCAGCGAAAGGACAGGGATTGACGAGCAGTACTTC.

The genes are TRBV28 and TRBJ2-7; the match to TRBD1 covers 9 bases. After removal of 5 bases from V and 6 bases from J, the junction contained 2 bases not matched to a gene. The CDR3 is 12 amino acids. The germline V gene has CDR1 MDHEN and CDR2 SYDVKM. CDR3 in amino acids: CASSNRGREQYF. The CDR3, as DNA: TGTGCCAGCAGTAACAGGGGGCGCGAGCAGTACTTC.

About this clone itself: The same CDR3 is also encoded by other DNA sequences in this sample. The chain links TRBV7-9 to TRBJ1-2; D not certain. The germline V and J ends were trimmed by 1 base and 4 bases, with 7 bases remaining between them. The CDR3 extends over 13 amino acids. Germline CDR1 and CDR2: SEHNR and FQNEAQ (reference sequence). CDR3 in DNA: TGTGCCAGCAGCTTAGTGGCGGGCTATGGCTACACCTTC. This codes for CASSLVAGYGYTF.

This chain connects TRBV10-3 to TRBJ1-4; no reliable D call. V lost 6 bases and J lost 8, with 13 bases in between. This CDR3 spans 13 amino acids. Looked up from germline, CDR1 is ENHRY and CDR2 is SYGVKD. The CDR3 sequence: CAIRRGGGEKLFF. CDR3 sequence (DNA): TGTGCCATCAGACGGGGTGGAGGAGAAAAACTGTTTTTT.

This chain links TRBV7-2 with TRBJ1-4; possible D gene TRBD1, 6 bases. In germline, CDR1 is SGHTA, CDR2 FQGNSA. Trimming removed 1 base from V and 10 bases from J, with 13 bases in between. The CDR3 is made up of 14 amino acids. In nucleotides, the CDR3 is TGTGCCAGCAGCTTAGGAGGGGGAGCGCCAAAACTGTTTTTT. Translation: CASSLGGGAPKLFF.

This clone has more than one count but fewer than ten. The chain recombines TRBV30 with TRBJ1-3, with no clear D. CDR1 is GTSNPN and CDR2 is SVGIG in the germline V gene (reference sequence). Trimming shortened V by 7 bases and J by 3 bases, and 13 bases separated the two germline ends. The CDR3 spans 13 residues. DNA of the CDR3: TGTGCCTCCCGCCAGGTCGGTGGAAACACCATATATTTT. This gives the protein CASRQVGGNTIYF.

J is TRBJ1-2 and V is TRBV5-1; no clear D. The CDR3 loop spans 10 amino acids. Trimming stripped 5 bases from V and 7 bases from J, with 6 bases between. The germline V gene has CDR1 SGHRS and CDR2 YFSETQ. The CDR3, as DNA: TGCGCCAGCAGTGGGCCTGGCTACACCTTC. It encodes CASSGPGYTF.

This clone has more than one count but fewer than ten. The genes are TRBV5-8 and TRBJ1-1, with D uncertain. CDR3 size: 13 residues. Trimming took 0 bases from V and 6 from J, leaving 9 bases between them. From germline, CDR1 is SGHTS and CDR2 YDEGEE. As DNA, the CDR3 is TGTGCCAGCAGCTTGGAGAGAGGGCCTGAAGCTTTCTTT. Translation: CASSLERGPEAFF.

CDR3 DNA sequence: TGTGCCAGCAGTTTAAGGCCCCGGAGGGAGACCCAGTACTTC. Translated: CASSLRPRRETQYF. This chain links TRBV28 with TRBJ2-5; D might be TRBD2 (5 bases). The germline V and J ends were trimmed by 2 bases and 5 bases, with 12 bases remaining between them. There are 14 residues in the CDR3. Germline V CDR1 and CDR2: MDHEN, SYDVKM.

The chain joins TRBV7-9 to TRBJ2-5; possibly TRBD1 for D (6 bases). CDR1 is SEHNR and CDR2 is FQNEAQ in the germline V gene (reference sequence). The V end lost 5 bases, the J end lost 3 bases, and 16 bases lay between the germline ends. This CDR3 is 15 amino acids long. CDR3 region: CASSPRDTIKETQYF. The CDR3, as DNA: TGTGCCAGCAGCCCCCGGGACACAATAAAAGAGACCCAGTACTTC.

A few counts support this clone. The rearrangement joins TRBV5-6 to TRBJ2-2; TRBD2 might be the D (6 bases). With 1 base removed from V and 2 bases from J, the gap between germline ends came to 12 bases. Germline V gene data show CDR1 as SGHDT and CDR2 as YYEEEE. This CDR3 has 16 residues. CDR3 residues: CASSLRRAGNTGELFF. The CDR3 DNA reads as TGTGCCAGCAGCTTGCGGCGCGCGGGAAACACCGGGGAGCTGTTTTTT.